This T cell receptor beta chain derives from a study of blood T cell repertoires in COVID-19. For the study at large: There were acute and convalescent COVID-19 samples, and they came from the United States, Italy and Spain. Sample material is recorded as cDNA or gDNA derived from T cells, B-cell-depleted T cells, or PBMCs.

This clone was detected once. V lost 4 bases to trimming and J lost 4 bases; unmatched junction nucleotides: 5. Germline loops: CDR1 LNHDA, CDR2 SQIVND (reference sequence). The CDR3 covers 15 residues. As handled by the study authors: Scientists estimated how many nucleated cells there were by amplifying reference gene primers. The assay was immunoSEQ multiplex PCR, and TCRdb's table has in-frame clones only and misses some. The DNA was the basis for D and trimming; V, J and clone size are from that table. In the table there are 110,000 or so clones, around 80% of which are singletons. The V gene is TRBV19, the J gene TRBJ1-1, with 11 bases fitting TRBD1. Sequencing was performed on peripheral blood. The TCR originated in an elderly woman with active or convalescent COVID-19. The CDR3 coding sequence is TGTGCCAGTAGTACTAGCGGGACAGGGGGCACTGAAGCTTTCTTT. It codes for CASSTSGTGGTEAFF.